These T cell receptor beta chains were read from a single sample in a study of blood T cell repertoires in COVID-19. TCRdb's table, derived via immunoSEQ multiplex PCR, lists solely in-frame clones and lacks some. The table records more than 150,000 clones, 80% to 90% of them present only once. Sequences were obtained from peripheral blood. The receptor set was obtained from a woman aged 40-49 years with acute or convalescent COVID-19. CDR3s include the opening cysteine and the closing phenylalanine or tryptophan. The order of the fields is J gene, clone size, V gene, D gene, CDR3 protein, CDR3 DNA. A D gene is named only where the DNA matches it firmly. Clone size is given for some rows only: seen once, a few or many times, or a class if the clone is expanded.

j_call: TRBJ2-1
clone_size: -
v_call: TRBV11-2
d_call: TRBD2
cdr3_aa: CASSPIAGPYNEQFF
cdr3_nt: TGTGCCAGCAGCCCGATAGCGGGACCCTACAATGAGCAGTTCTTC

j_call: TRBJ2-3
clone_size: -
v_call: TRBV5-1
d_call: -
cdr3_aa: CASSSKPLAGGTPDTQYF
cdr3_nt: TGCGCCAGCAGCTCAAAACCGTTAGCTGGAGGGACTCCAGATACGCAGTATTTT

j_call: TRBJ2-1
clone_size: -
v_call: TRBV14
d_call: TRBD2
cdr3_aa: CASSPFAGDIYEQFF
cdr3_nt: TGTGCCAGCAGCCCCTTTGCGGGAGATATATATGAGCAGTTCTTC

j_call: TRBJ2-1
clone_size: -
v_call: TRBV24-1
d_call: TRBD2
cdr3_aa: CATSDLWGLAGVGEQFF
cdr3_nt: TGTGCCACCAGTGATTTGTGGGGACTAGCGGGAGTGGGTGAGCAGTTCTTC

j_call: TRBJ2-3
clone_size: -
v_call: TRBV29-1
d_call: TRBD2
cdr3_aa: CSVRRGAPTDTQYF
cdr3_nt: TGCAGCGTTAGGCGGGGGGCGCCCACAGATACGCAGTATTTT

j_call: TRBJ1-1
clone_size: few
v_call: TRBV9
d_call: TRBD1
cdr3_aa: CASSDRGAEAFF
cdr3_nt: TGTGCCAGCAGCGACAGGGGCGCTGAAGCTTTCTTT

j_call: TRBJ2-1
clone_size: -
v_call: TRBV11-3
d_call: -
cdr3_aa: CASSATLGEQFF
cdr3_nt: TGTGCCAGCAGCGCCACCCTAGGTGAGCAGTTCTTC

j_call: TRBJ2-2
clone_size: -
v_call: TRBV27
d_call: -
cdr3_aa: CASNTLGGELFF
cdr3_nt: TGTGCCAGCAACACACTAGGCGGGGAGCTGTTTTTT

j_call: TRBJ2-2
clone_size: -
v_call: TRBV2
d_call: TRBD2
cdr3_aa: CASTLSASGSFGGELFF
cdr3_nt: TGTGCCAGCACCCTAAGCGCTAGCGGGAGTTTCGGCGGGGAGCTGTTTTTT

j_call: TRBJ2-1
clone_size: -
v_call: TRBV11-2
d_call: TRBD2
cdr3_aa: CASTYSGGAQNEQFF
cdr3_nt: TGTGCCAGCACATATAGCGGGGGGGCTCAAAATGAGCAGTTCTTC

j_call: TRBJ2-7
clone_size: few
v_call: TRBV7-6
d_call: -
cdr3_aa: CASSLGQSSRYEQYF
cdr3_nt: TGTGCCAGCAGCTTAGGACAGAGCAGTCGCTACGAGCAGTACTTC

j_call: TRBJ2-7
clone_size: -
v_call: TRBV7-2
d_call: TRBD2
cdr3_aa: CASSLEGTSGGYEQYF
cdr3_nt: TGTGCCAGCAGCTTAGAGGGGACTAGCGGGGGCTACGAGCAGTACTTC

j_call: TRBJ1-2
clone_size: -
v_call: TRBV7-2
d_call: -
cdr3_aa: CASSLDGGDIANYGYTF
cdr3_nt: TGTGCCAGCAGCTTAGACGGGGGGGATATAGCTAACTATGGCTACACCTTC

j_call: TRBJ1-3
clone_size: -
v_call: TRBV28
d_call: -
cdr3_aa: CASSFGPGTSGNTIYF
cdr3_nt: TGTGCCAGCAGTTTTGGGCCTGGTACCTCTGGAAACACCATATATTTT

j_call: TRBJ2-7
clone_size: once
v_call: TRBV30
d_call: TRBD2
cdr3_aa: CAWSGGEVYEQYF
cdr3_nt: TGTGCCTGGTCGGGGGGGGAGGTCTACGAGCAGTACTTC

j_call: TRBJ2-7
clone_size: few
v_call: TRBV7-9
d_call: TRBD1
cdr3_aa: CASNRGSYEQYF
cdr3_nt: TGTGCCAGCAACAGGGGCTCCTACGAGCAGTACTTC

j_call: TRBJ1-1
clone_size: -
v_call: TRBV29-1
d_call: -
cdr3_aa: CSVEGNGNTEAFF
cdr3_nt: TGCAGCGTTGAAGGCAACGGGAACACTGAAGCTTTCTTT

j_call: TRBJ1-1
clone_size: -
v_call: TRBV5-6
d_call: TRBD1
cdr3_aa: CASSSGPKTGGTEAFF
cdr3_nt: TGTGCCAGCAGCTCCGGCCCTAAGACAGGGGGGACTGAAGCTTTCTTT

j_call: TRBJ2-5
clone_size: -
v_call: TRBV30
d_call: TRBD2
cdr3_aa: CAWSVLRGAQETQYF
cdr3_nt: TGTGCCTGGAGTGTACTGCGGGGGGCCCAAGAGACCCAGTACTTC

j_call: TRBJ1-4
clone_size: -
v_call: TRBV2
d_call: -
cdr3_aa: CATISGRGSEKLFF
cdr3_nt: TGTGCCACCATATCAGGGAGGGGTAGTGAAAAACTGTTTTTT

j_call: TRBJ2-1
clone_size: -
v_call: TRBV2
d_call: TRBD2
cdr3_aa: CASSEAASGKQQFF
cdr3_nt: TGTGCCAGCAGTGAAGCGGCTAGCGGGAAACAGCAGTTCTTC

j_call: TRBJ1-6
clone_size: once
v_call: TRBV7-9
d_call: -
cdr3_aa: CASRVGGSYNSPLHF
cdr3_nt: TGTGCCAGCAGGGTAGGCGGCTCCTATAATTCACCCCTCCACTTT

j_call: TRBJ1-5
clone_size: -
v_call: TRBV19
d_call: TRBD1
cdr3_aa: CASSIGRTGGEQPQHF
cdr3_nt: TGTGCCAGTAGTATAGGTAGGACAGGGGGCGAGCAGCCCCAGCATTTT

j_call: TRBJ1-5
clone_size: -
v_call: TRBV18
d_call: -
cdr3_aa: CASSPQGDNQPQHF
cdr3_nt: TGTGCCAGCTCCCCCCAAGGAGACAATCAGCCCCAGCATTTT

j_call: TRBJ1-2
clone_size: -
v_call: TRBV4-1
d_call: -
cdr3_aa: CASSQAPWRNSGYTF
cdr3_nt: TGCGCCAGCAGCCAAGCGCCTTGGAGGAACTCCGGCTACACCTTC

j_call: TRBJ2-1
clone_size: -
v_call: TRBV7-9
d_call: TRBD2
cdr3_aa: CASSLEWPSGRADNEQFF
cdr3_nt: TGTGCCAGCAGCTTAGAATGGCCTAGCGGGAGGGCCGACAATGAGCAGTTCTTC

j_call: TRBJ1-1
clone_size: -
v_call: TRBV5-1
d_call: -
cdr3_aa: CASSWLGAGDTEAFF
cdr3_nt: TGCGCCAGCAGCTGGTTGGGGGCGGGCGACACTGAAGCTTTCTTT

j_call: TRBJ2-7
clone_size: -
v_call: TRBV7-2
d_call: -
cdr3_aa: CASSFESNYEQYF
cdr3_nt: TGTGCCAGCAGCTTTGAGTCTAACTACGAGCAGTACTTC

j_call: TRBJ2-7
clone_size: once
v_call: TRBV9
d_call: TRBD2
cdr3_aa: CASSVAPAGVYEQYF
cdr3_nt: TGTGCCAGCAGCGTAGCCCCAGCGGGAGTCTACGAGCAGTACTTC

j_call: TRBJ2-7
clone_size: -
v_call: TRBV11-3
d_call: -
cdr3_aa: CASSLVLTQDDEQYF
cdr3_nt: TGTGCCAGCAGCTTAGTCTTAACGCAGGATGACGAGCAGTACTTC

j_call: TRBJ1-5
clone_size: -
v_call: TRBV28
d_call: -
cdr3_aa: CASSFGSYQPQHF
cdr3_nt: TGTGCCAGCAGTTTTGGCAGTTATCAGCCCCAGCATTTT

j_call: TRBJ2-2
clone_size: -
v_call: TRBV24-1
d_call: -
cdr3_aa: CATSDPIIGTTNTGELFF
cdr3_nt: TGTGCCACCAGTGACCCAATTATAGGGACAACGAACACCGGGGAGCTGTTTTTT

j_call: TRBJ1-1
clone_size: once
v_call: TRBV11-2
d_call: -
cdr3_aa: CASSLVTGGTEAFF
cdr3_nt: TGTGCCAGCAGCTTAGTAACCGGAGGCACTGAAGCTTTCTTT